The entry that follows covers one T cell receptor beta chain sequence. Its antigen is still unknown. These data come from a study of cytomegalovirus exposure and HLA in healthy donors. General study points: There were a few CMV-associated chains whose specificity for CMV antigens was confirmed in vitro.

Amplification used 60 Vbeta primers and 13 Jbeta primers. TCRdb's copy holds only in-frame clones and misses some; the assay was immunoSEQ multiplex PCR. The table records around 130,000 clones, about 74% of them present only once. Trimming took 0 bases from V and 5 from J, leaving 11 bases between them. Per germline, CDR1 SGHRS and CDR2 YFSETQ. CDR3 length: 14 residues. The V gene is TRBV5-1, the J gene TRBJ1-2; D is possibly TRBD1 (6 bases). Sequencing was performed on PBMCs. The TCR sequence derives from a man aged 40-49 years in good health and CMV-seropositive. DNA of the CDR3: TGCGCCAGCAGCTTGGGACAGGTCGAGTATGGCTACACCTTC. Translating it yields CASSLGQVEYGYTF.